This T cell receptor beta chain was identified in a study of blood T cell repertoires in COVID-19. The protocol was immunoSEQ multiplex PCR, while the TCRdb copy is restricted to in-frame clones and leaves out a portion. This repertoire shows approximately 150,000 clones, over 75% found once; its top ten account for 13%. This CDR3 is built from 17 residues. The trim removed 3 bases at V and 2 bases at J, leaving 8 bases unmatched. The germline V gene has CDR1 SGHDT and CDR2 YYEEEE. J is TRBJ2-6 and V is TRBV5-6; 7 nucleotides align to TRBD2. This TCR derives from a man between 65 and 80 years old who had recovered from COVID-19. Sequenced input: peripheral blood. The DNA for the CDR3 is TGTGCCAGCAGCTGGAATGGCGGGGGACCTGGGGCCAACGTCCTGACTTTC. Translation gives CASSWNGGGPGANVLTF.